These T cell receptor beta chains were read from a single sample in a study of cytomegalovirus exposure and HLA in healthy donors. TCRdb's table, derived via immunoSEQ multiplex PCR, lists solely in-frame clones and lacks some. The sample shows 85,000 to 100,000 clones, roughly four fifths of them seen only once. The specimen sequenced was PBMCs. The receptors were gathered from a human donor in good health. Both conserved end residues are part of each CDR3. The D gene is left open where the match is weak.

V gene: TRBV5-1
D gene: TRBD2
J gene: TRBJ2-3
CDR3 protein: CASNGAGGTDTQYF

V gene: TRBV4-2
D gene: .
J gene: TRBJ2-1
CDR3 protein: CASSQEGADHNEQFF

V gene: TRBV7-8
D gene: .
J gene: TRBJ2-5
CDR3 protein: CASTSGRETQYF

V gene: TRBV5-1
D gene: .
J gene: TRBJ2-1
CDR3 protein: CASSLGGQLNEQFF

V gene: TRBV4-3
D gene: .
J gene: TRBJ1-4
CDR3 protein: CASSQGAGVGEKLFF

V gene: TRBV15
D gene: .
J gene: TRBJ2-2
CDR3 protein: CATSGLFPPTGELFF

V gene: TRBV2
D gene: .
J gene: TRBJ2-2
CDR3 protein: CASSIRVHGELFF

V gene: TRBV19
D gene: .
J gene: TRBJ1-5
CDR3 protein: CASSNTGVSNQPQHF

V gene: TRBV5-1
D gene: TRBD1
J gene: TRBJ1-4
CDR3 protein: CASSWTGATNEKLFF

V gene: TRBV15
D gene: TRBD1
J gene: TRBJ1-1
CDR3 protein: CATSLPDRVTEAFF

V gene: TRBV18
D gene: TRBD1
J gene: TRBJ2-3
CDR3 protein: CASSSGTGGTDTQYF

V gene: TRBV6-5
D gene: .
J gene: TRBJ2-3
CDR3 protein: CASSSLGAETDTQYF

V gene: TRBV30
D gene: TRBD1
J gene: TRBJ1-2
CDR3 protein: CAWSVFAGTGNGYTF

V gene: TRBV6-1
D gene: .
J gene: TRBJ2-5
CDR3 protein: CASSARGRETQYF

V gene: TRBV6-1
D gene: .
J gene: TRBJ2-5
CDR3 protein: CASRYRVGETQYF

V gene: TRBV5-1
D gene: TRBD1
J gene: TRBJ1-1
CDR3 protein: CASSLTGGNTGTEAFF

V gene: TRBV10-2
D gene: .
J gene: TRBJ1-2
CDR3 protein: CASSESTLANYGYTF

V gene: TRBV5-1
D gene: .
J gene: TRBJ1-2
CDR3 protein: CASSLRLAGRGMGNYGYTF

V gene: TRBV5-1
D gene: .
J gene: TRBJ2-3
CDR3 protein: CASSFPGADTQYF

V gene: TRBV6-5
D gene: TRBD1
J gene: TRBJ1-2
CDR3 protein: CASSYLGTDNYGYTF

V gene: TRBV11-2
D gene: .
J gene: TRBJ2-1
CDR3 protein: CASRVVGNLLDEQFF

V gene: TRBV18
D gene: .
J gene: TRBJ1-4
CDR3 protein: CASSPYGVSRKLFF

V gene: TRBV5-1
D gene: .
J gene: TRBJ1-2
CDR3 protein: CASSLQLIGLAGGYTF

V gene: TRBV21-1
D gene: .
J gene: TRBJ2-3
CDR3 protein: CASRQRLAGRGRSTDTQYF

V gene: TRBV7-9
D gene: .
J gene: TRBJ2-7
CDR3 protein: CASSNIPGEGPYEQYF

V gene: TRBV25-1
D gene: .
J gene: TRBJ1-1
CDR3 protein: CASSQSGGTEAFF